The rows below give T cell receptor beta chains drawn from one sample of a study of shared clonotypes between healthy human individuals. Generated by immunoSEQ multiplex PCR, the TCRdb table keeps only in-frame clones and is missing some. The table has 1,500,000 or so clones, about 98.5% seen once. The source material was naive CD4+ T cells sorted from blood. The receptors here all came from a man aged 25 to 45 in good health. Each CDR3 is given without its conserved first and last residue. Each record gives: D gene, clone size, J gene, V gene, CDR3 protein. D genes are given only for firm matches. Size is stated for part of the rows, as once, few or many counts, or as a class when the clone is expanded.

d_call: NA; clone_size: NA; j_call: TRBJ2-7; v_call: TRBV10-3; cdr3_aa: AISEGLLYEQY
d_call: NA; clone_size: NA; j_call: TRBJ2-3; v_call: TRBV9; cdr3_aa: ASSVGLSGTSTDTQY
d_call: TRBD2; clone_size: NA; j_call: TRBJ2-1; v_call: TRBV10-1; cdr3_aa: ASSETSGRDEQF
d_call: NA; clone_size: NA; j_call: TRBJ2-5; v_call: TRBV2; cdr3_aa: ASSDRGDRAETQY
d_call: NA; clone_size: NA; j_call: TRBJ1-2; v_call: TRBV19; cdr3_aa: ASSRAPRNYGYT
d_call: NA; clone_size: NA; j_call: TRBJ1-2; v_call: TRBV6-6; cdr3_aa: ASSPEDYGYT
d_call: NA; clone_size: once; j_call: TRBJ2-5; v_call: TRBV19; cdr3_aa: ASSKRAETQY
d_call: NA; clone_size: NA; j_call: TRBJ2-7; v_call: TRBV5-1; cdr3_aa: ASSLRQDSGEQY
d_call: NA; clone_size: once; j_call: TRBJ1-1; v_call: TRBV6-6; cdr3_aa: ASSHNTGAF
d_call: TRBD1; clone_size: NA; j_call: TRBJ2-3; v_call: TRBV6-1; cdr3_aa: ASSGGTGPTDTQY
d_call: TRBD1; clone_size: NA; j_call: TRBJ2-5; v_call: TRBV15; cdr3_aa: ATSRDRQETQY
d_call: NA; clone_size: NA; j_call: TRBJ2-7; v_call: TRBV7-2; cdr3_aa: ASSLRRQNWEQY
d_call: NA; clone_size: once; j_call: TRBJ1-3; v_call: TRBV30; cdr3_aa: AWSVRGKTRNTIY
d_call: NA; clone_size: NA; j_call: TRBJ1-5; v_call: TRBV5-1; cdr3_aa: ASSLEGRGNQPQH